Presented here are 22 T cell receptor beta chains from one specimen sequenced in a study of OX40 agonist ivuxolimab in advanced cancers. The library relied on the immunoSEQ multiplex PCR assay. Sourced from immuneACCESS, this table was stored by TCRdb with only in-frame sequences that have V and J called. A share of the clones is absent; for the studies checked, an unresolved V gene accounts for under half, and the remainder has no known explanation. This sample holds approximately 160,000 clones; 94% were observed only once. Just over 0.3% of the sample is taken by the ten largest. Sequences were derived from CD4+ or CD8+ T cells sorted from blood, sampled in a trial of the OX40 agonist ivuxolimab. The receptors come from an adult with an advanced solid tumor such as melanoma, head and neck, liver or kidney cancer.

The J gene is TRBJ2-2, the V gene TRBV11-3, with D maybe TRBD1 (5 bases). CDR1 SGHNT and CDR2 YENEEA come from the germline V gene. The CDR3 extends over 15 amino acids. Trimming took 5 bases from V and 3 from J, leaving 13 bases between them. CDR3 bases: TGTGCCAGCAGCCCTGGGTTCAGGGACACCGGGGAGCTGTTTTTT. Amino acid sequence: CASSPGFRDTGELFF.

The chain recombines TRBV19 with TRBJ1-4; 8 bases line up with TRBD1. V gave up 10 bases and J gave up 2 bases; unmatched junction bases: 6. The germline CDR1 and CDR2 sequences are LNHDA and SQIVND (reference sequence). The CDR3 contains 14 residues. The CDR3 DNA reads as TGTGCCACCCAGACAGGGGAGACTAATGAAAAACTGTTTTTT. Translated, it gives CATQTGETNEKLFF.

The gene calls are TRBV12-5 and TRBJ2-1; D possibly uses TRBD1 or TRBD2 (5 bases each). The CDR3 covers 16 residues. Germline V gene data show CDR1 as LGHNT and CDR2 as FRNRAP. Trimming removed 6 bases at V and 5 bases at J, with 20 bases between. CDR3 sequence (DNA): TGTGCTAGTGGCCCTCCCATCTCCGGGACCAACAATGAGCAGTTCTTC. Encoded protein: CASGPPISGTNNEQFF. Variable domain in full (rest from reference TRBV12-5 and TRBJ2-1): DARVTQTPRHKVTEMGQEVTMRCQPILGHNTVFWYRQTMMQGLELLAYFRNRAPLDDSGMPKDRFSAEMPDATLATLKIQPSEPRDSAVYFCASGPPISGTNNEQFFGPGTRLTVL.

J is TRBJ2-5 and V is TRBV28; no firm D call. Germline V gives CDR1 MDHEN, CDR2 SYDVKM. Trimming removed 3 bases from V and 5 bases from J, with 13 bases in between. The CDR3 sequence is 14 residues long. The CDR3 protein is CASSLVKGAETQYF. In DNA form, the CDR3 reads TGTGCCAGCAGTTTGGTTAAGGGCGCGGAGACCCAGTACTTC.

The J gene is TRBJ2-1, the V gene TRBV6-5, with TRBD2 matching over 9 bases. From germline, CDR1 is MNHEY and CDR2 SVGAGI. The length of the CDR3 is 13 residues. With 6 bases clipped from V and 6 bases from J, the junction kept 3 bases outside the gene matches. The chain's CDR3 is CASRVAGANEQFF. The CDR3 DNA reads TGTGCCAGCAGGGTAGCGGGAGCCAATGAGCAGTTCTTC.

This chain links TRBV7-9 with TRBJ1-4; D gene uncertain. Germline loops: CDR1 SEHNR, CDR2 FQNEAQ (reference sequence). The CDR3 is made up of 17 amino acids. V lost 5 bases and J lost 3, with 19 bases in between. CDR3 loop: CASSRREQPRANEKLFF. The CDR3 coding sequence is TGTGCCAGCAGCCGTCGTGAACAGCCGCGGGCTAATGAAAAACTGTTTTTT.

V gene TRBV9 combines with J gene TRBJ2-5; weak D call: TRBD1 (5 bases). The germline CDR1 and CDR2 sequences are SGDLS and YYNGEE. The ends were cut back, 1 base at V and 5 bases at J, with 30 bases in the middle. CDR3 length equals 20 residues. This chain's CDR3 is CASSVLGTAGPPDGRETQYF. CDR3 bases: TGTGCCAGCAGCGTACTTGGCACGGCAGGGCCACCTGACGGAAGGGAGACCCAGTACTTC.

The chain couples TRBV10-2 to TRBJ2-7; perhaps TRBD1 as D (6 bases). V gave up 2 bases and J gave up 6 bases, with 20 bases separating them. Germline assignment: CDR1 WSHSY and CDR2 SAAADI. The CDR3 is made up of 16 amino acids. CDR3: CASSEGAGQLSAEQYF. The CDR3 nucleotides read TGCGCCAGCAGTGAGGGCGCCGGACAGTTATCGGCCGAGCAGTACTTC.

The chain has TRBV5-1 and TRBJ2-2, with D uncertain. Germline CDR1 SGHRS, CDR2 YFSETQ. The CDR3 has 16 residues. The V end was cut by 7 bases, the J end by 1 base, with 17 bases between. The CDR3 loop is CASSSLGSGNTGELFF. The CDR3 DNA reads TGCGCCAGCTCATCCCTCGGTTCGGGGAACACCGGGGAGCTGTTTTTT.

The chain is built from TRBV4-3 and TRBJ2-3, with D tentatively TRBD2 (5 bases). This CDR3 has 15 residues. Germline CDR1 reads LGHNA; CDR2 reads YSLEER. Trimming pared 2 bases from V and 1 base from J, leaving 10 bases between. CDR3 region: CASSQSRVRTDTQYF. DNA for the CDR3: TGCGCCAGCAGCCAATCGCGGGTACGCACAGATACGCAGTATTTT.

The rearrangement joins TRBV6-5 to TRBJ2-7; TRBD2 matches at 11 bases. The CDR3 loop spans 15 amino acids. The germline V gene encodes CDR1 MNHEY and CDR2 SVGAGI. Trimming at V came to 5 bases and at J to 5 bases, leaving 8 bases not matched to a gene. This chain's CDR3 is CASSTGTSGRNEQYF. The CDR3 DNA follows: TGTGCCAGCAGTACCGGGACTAGCGGTAGGAACGAGCAGTACTTC.

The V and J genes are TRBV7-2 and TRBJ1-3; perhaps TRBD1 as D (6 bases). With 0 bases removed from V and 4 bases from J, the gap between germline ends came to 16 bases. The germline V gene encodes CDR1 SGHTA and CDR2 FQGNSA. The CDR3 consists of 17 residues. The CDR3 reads CASSLAAPYRGGNTIYF. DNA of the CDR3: TGTGCCAGCAGCTTAGCGGCTCCCTATAGGGGGGGAAACACCATATATTTT.

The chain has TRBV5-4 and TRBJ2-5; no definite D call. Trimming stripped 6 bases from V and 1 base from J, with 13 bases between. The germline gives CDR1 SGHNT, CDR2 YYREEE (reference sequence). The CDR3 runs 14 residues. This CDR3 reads CASTNMQTQETQYF. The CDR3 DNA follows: TGTGCCAGCACAAATATGCAGACCCAAGAGACCCAGTACTTC.

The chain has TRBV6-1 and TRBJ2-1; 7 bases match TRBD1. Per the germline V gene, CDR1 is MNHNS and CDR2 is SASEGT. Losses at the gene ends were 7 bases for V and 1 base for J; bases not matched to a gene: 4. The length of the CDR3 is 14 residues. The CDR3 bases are TGTGCCAGCACCCTACAGGGGTCCTACAATGAGCAGTTCTTC. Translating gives CASTLQGSYNEQFF.

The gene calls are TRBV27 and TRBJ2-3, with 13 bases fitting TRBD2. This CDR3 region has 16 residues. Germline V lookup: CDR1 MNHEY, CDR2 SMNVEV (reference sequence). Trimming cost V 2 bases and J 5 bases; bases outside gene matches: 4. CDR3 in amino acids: CASSLLLAGGLDTQYF. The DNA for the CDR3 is TGTGCCAGCAGTTTACTACTAGCGGGGGGGTTAGATACGCAGTATTTT.

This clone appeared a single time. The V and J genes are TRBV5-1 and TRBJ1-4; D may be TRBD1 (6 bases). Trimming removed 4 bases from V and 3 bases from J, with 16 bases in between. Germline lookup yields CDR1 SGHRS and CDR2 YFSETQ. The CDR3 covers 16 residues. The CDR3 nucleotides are TGCGCCAGCAGCGCGGGTACAGGGAATCCTAATGAAAAACTGTTTTTT. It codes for CASSAGTGNPNEKLFF. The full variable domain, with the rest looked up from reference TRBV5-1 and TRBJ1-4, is KAGVTQTPRYLIKTRGQQVTLSCSPISGHRSVSWYQQTPGQGLQFLFEYFSETQRNKGNFPGRFSGRQFSNSRSEMNVSTLELGDSALYLCASSAGTGNPNEKLFFGSGTQLSVL.

The CDR3 bases are TGTGCCAGCAGCTTGGAGGGGCTGGAGGAAGCTTTCTTT. It yields the protein CASSLEGLEEAFF. The rearrangement joins TRBV5-6 to TRBJ1-1, with D maybe TRBD1 (5 bases). Germline lookup yields CDR1 SGHDT and CDR2 YYEEEE. V lost 0 bases and J 8 bases, leaving 11 bases between the germline ends. CDR3 size: 13 residues.

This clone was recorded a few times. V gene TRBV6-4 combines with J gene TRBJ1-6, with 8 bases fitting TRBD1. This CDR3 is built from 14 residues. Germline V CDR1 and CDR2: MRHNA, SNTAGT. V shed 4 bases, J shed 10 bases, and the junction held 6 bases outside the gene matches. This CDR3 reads CASSGQGRGSPLHF. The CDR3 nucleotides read TGTGCCAGCAGTGGACAGGGGAGGGGCTCACCCCTCCACTTT.

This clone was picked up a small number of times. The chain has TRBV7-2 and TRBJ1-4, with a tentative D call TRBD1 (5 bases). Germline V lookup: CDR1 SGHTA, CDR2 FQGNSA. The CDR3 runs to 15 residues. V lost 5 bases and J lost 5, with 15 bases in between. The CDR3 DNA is TGTGCCAGCAGCACCCCCGGGACGGACAATGAAAAACTGTTTTTT. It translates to CASSTPGTDNEKLFF.

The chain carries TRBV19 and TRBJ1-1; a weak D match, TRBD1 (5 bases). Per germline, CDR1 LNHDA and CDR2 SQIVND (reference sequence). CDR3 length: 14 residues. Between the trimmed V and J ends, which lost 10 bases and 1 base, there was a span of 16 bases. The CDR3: CATNRGGTNTEAFF. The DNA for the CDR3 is TGTGCCACCAATCGGGGAGGGACGAACACTGAAGCTTTCTTT.

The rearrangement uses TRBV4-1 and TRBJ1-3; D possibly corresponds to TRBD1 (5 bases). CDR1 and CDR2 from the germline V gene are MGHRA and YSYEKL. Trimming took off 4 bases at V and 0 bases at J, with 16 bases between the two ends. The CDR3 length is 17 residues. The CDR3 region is CASSRSGLLSSGNTIYF. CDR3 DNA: TGCGCCAGCAGCCGATCGGGGCTTCTTTCCTCTGGAAACACCATATATTTT.

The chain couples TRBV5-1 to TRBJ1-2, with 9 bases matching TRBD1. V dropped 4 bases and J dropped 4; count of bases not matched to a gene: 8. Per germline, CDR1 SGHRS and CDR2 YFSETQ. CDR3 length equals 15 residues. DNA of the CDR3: TGCGCCAGCAGCCTCTGGACAGGGGCTGGCTATGGCTACACCTTC. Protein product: CASSLWTGAGYGYTF.